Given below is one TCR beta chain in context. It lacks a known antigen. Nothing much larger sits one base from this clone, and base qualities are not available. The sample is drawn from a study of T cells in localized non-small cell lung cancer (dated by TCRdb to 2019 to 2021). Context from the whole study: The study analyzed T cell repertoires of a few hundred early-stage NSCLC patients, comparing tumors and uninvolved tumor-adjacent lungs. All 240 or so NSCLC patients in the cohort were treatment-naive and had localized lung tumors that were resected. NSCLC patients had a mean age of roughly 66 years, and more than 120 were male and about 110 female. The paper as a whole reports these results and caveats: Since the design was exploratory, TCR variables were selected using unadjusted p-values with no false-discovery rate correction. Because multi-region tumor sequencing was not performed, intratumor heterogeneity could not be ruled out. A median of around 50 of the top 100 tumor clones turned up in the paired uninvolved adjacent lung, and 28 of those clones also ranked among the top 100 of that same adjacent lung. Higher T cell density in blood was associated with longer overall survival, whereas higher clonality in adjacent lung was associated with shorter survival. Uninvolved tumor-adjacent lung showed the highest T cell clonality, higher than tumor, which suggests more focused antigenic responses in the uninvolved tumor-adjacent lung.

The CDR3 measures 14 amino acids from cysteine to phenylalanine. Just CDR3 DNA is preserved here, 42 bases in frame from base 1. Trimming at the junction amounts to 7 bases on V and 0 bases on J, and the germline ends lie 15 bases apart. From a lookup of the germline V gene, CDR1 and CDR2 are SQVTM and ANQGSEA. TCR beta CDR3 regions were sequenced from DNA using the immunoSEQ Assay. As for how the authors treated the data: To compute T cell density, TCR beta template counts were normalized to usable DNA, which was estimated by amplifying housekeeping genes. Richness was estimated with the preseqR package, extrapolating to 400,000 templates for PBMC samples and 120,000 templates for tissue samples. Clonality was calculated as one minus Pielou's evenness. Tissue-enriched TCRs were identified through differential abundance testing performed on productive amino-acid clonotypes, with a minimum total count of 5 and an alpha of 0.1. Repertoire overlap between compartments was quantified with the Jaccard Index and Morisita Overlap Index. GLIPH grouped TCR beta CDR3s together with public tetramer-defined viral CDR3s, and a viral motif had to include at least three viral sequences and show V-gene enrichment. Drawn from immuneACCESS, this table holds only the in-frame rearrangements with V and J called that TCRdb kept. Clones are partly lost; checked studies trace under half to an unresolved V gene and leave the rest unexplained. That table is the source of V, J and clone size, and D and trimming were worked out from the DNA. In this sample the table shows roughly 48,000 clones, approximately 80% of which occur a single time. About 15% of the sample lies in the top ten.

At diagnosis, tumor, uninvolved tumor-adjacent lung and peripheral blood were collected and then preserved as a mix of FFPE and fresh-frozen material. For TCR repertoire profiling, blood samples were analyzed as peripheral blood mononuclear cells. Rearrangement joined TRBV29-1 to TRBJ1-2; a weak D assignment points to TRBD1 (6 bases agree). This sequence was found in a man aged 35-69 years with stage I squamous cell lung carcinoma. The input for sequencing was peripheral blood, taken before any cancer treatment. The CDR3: CSARGGGTNYGYTF. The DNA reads TGCAGCGCTAGAGGGGGGGGTACTAACTATGGCTACACCTTC.